Listed below are T cell receptor beta chains from one sample, sequenced in a study of T cells after somatic rescue of genetic block. The method was immunoSEQ multiplex PCR; TCRdb's version includes in-frame clones alone and lacks a portion of them. The sample lists 100,000 to 120,000 clones, under 95% occurring once. The sequenced material came from peripheral blood mononuclear cells (PBMCs). The source is a young woman. The CDR3 runs from the conserved cysteine through the conserved F or W. The D gene is left open where the match is weak. The size of a clone is reported for some rows only, either as once, few or many, or as a class for expanded clones.

cdr3_aa: CASSFWQETQYF
cdr3_nt: TGTGCCAGCAGTTTTTGGCAAGAGACCCAGTACTTC
clone_size: .
d_call: .
v_call: TRBV27
j_call: TRBJ2-5

cdr3_aa: CASSLEVPGQTYNSPLHF
cdr3_nt: TGTGCCAGCAGCTTAGAGGTCCCGGGACAGACCTATAATTCACCCCTCCACTTT
clone_size: .
d_call: TRBD1
v_call: TRBV7-6
j_call: TRBJ1-6

cdr3_aa: CASTRESGGWNEQFF
cdr3_nt: TGTGCCAGCACCCGAGAGTCAGGGGGGTGGAATGAGCAGTTCTTC
clone_size: .
d_call: .
v_call: TRBV6-6
j_call: TRBJ2-1

cdr3_aa: CASTYQVNTEAFF
cdr3_nt: TGTGCCAGCACATACCAGGTGAACACTGAAGCTTTCTTT
clone_size: .
d_call: .
v_call: TRBV28
j_call: TRBJ1-1

cdr3_aa: CASSGGAVTDTQYF
cdr3_nt: TGTGCCAGCAGCGGGGGGGCGGTGACAGATACGCAGTATTTT
clone_size: .
d_call: .
v_call: TRBV9
j_call: TRBJ2-3

cdr3_aa: CASSLGLAGTEEKLFF
cdr3_nt: TGTGCCAGCAGCTTGGGTCTAGCCGGGACGGAAGAAAAACTGTTTTTT
clone_size: .
d_call: .
v_call: TRBV7-2
j_call: TRBJ1-4

cdr3_aa: CASSVEGYGYTF
cdr3_nt: TGTGCCAGCAGCGTAGAGGGATATGGCTACACCTTC
clone_size: .
d_call: .
v_call: TRBV9
j_call: TRBJ1-2

cdr3_aa: CAISSGFSQETQYF
cdr3_nt: TGTGCCATCTCCTCCGGGTTTAGTCAAGAGACCCAGTACTTC
clone_size: .
d_call: .
v_call: TRBV10-3
j_call: TRBJ2-5

cdr3_aa: CASSGGTGNEKLFF
cdr3_nt: TGTGCCAGCAGCGGAGGGACAGGGAATGAAAAACTGTTTTTT
clone_size: .
d_call: TRBD1
v_call: TRBV9
j_call: TRBJ1-4

cdr3_aa: CASSSGQGIYGYTF
cdr3_nt: TGTGCCAGCAGCTCGGGACAGGGAATTTATGGCTACACCTTC
clone_size: .
d_call: TRBD1
v_call: TRBV5-4
j_call: TRBJ1-2

cdr3_aa: CASRSGGSEQFF
cdr3_nt: TGTGCCAGCAGAAGCGGGGGTAGCGAGCAGTTCTTC
clone_size: .
d_call: TRBD2
v_call: TRBV6-4
j_call: TRBJ2-1

cdr3_aa: CASSLGGSEQYF
cdr3_nt: TGTGCCAGCAGTTTGGGGGGGTCCGAGCAGTACTTC
clone_size: .
d_call: TRBD2
v_call: TRBV28
j_call: TRBJ2-7

cdr3_aa: CASSLDTLRGEQYF
cdr3_nt: TGTGCCAGCAGCCTGGACACGCTGCGGGGGGAGCAGTACTTC
clone_size: .
d_call: TRBD2
v_call: TRBV5-4
j_call: TRBJ2-7

cdr3_aa: CASSSMAMNTEAFF
cdr3_nt: TGTGCCAGCAGCTCAATGGCGATGAACACTGAAGCTTTCTTT
clone_size: few
d_call: .
v_call: TRBV7-6
j_call: TRBJ1-1

cdr3_aa: CASSTSGASGNTIYF
cdr3_nt: TGTGCCAGCAGTACGTCCGGGGCCTCTGGAAACACCATATATTTT
clone_size: .
d_call: .
v_call: TRBV9
j_call: TRBJ1-3

cdr3_aa: CASRGFGGPNTEAFF
cdr3_nt: TGTGCCAGCAGGGGATTCGGGGGCCCGAACACTGAAGCTTTCTTT
clone_size: .
d_call: .
v_call: TRBV25-1
j_call: TRBJ1-1

cdr3_aa: CASILEQGALTEAFF
cdr3_nt: TGCGCCAGCATTCTCGAACAGGGGGCGCTCACTGAAGCTTTCTTT
clone_size: .
d_call: TRBD1
v_call: TRBV10-1
j_call: TRBJ1-1

cdr3_aa: CASSTPRTGPDQPQHF
cdr3_nt: TGTGCCAGTAGTACCCCCCGGACAGGGCCGGATCAGCCCCAGCATTTT
clone_size: .
d_call: TRBD1
v_call: TRBV19
j_call: TRBJ1-5

cdr3_aa: CASALEQYNSPLHF
cdr3_nt: TGTGCCAGCGCATTAGAACAATATAATTCACCCCTCCACTTT
clone_size: .
d_call: .
v_call: TRBV7-9
j_call: TRBJ1-6

cdr3_aa: CASSSPSSGADYNEQFF
cdr3_nt: TGTGCCAGCAGCTCACCCTCCAGCGGGGCAGATTACAATGAGCAGTTCTTC
clone_size: .
d_call: TRBD2
v_call: TRBV9
j_call: TRBJ2-1

cdr3_aa: CASSLEGQGGNYGYTF
cdr3_nt: TGTGCCAGCAGCTTAGAGGGACAGGGAGGTAACTATGGCTACACCTTC
clone_size: .
d_call: TRBD1
v_call: TRBV7-9
j_call: TRBJ1-2

cdr3_aa: CASSLEQKNTEAFF
cdr3_nt: TGTGCCAGCAGCTTAGAACAGAAAAACACTGAAGCTTTCTTT
clone_size: .
d_call: .
v_call: TRBV7-2
j_call: TRBJ1-1

cdr3_aa: CASSGRHYGYTF
cdr3_nt: TGTGCCAGCAGTGGCAGGCATTATGGCTACACCTTC
clone_size: .
d_call: .
v_call: TRBV2
j_call: TRBJ1-2

cdr3_aa: CASSFSGSYEQYF
cdr3_nt: TGTGCCAGCAGCTTTTCAGGGTCCTACGAGCAGTACTTC
clone_size: .
d_call: .
v_call: TRBV13
j_call: TRBJ2-7

cdr3_aa: CASSLERQLSYEQYF
cdr3_nt: TGTGCCAGCAGCTTAGAGAGGCAGTTATCCTACGAGCAGTACTTC
clone_size: .
d_call: .
v_call: TRBV7-2
j_call: TRBJ2-7

cdr3_aa: CASSLARGYEQYF
cdr3_nt: TGCGCCAGCAGCTTGGCTCGGGGCTACGAGCAGTACTTC
clone_size: .
d_call: .
v_call: TRBV5-1
j_call: TRBJ2-7

cdr3_aa: CASNPGGRKTQYF
cdr3_nt: TGTGCCAGCAACCCAGGGGGGAGGAAGACCCAGTACTTC
clone_size: .
d_call: .
v_call: TRBV6-5
j_call: TRBJ2-5

cdr3_aa: CASSLRGRMGDEQFF
cdr3_nt: TGTGCCAGCAGCCTCCGGGGGCGAATGGGGGATGAGCAGTTCTTC
clone_size: .
d_call: .
v_call: TRBV13
j_call: TRBJ2-1

cdr3_aa: CASRAYRAGETQYF
cdr3_nt: TGTGCCAGCAGAGCCTACAGGGCGGGGGAGACCCAGTACTTC
clone_size: .
d_call: .
v_call: TRBV25-1
j_call: TRBJ2-5

cdr3_aa: CASSTIGTQGETQYF
cdr3_nt: TGTGCCAGCAGTACCATCGGGACTCAGGGAGAGACCCAGTACTTC
clone_size: .
d_call: .
v_call: TRBV9
j_call: TRBJ2-5

cdr3_aa: CASSSQGYEQYF
cdr3_nt: TGCGCCAGCAGCTCACAGGGTTACGAGCAGTACTTC
clone_size: .
d_call: .
v_call: TRBV5-1
j_call: TRBJ2-7

cdr3_aa: CAWTGGGSPYEQYF
cdr3_nt: TGTGCCTGGACCGGAGGGGGGTCTCCCTACGAGCAGTACTTC
clone_size: .
d_call: .
v_call: TRBV30
j_call: TRBJ2-7

cdr3_aa: CASRGLAEDIQYF
cdr3_nt: TGTGCCAGCAGGGGCCTTGCGGAAGACATTCAGTACTTC
clone_size: .
d_call: .
v_call: TRBV6-5
j_call: TRBJ2-4

cdr3_aa: CASSHYLGQRNPAGELFF
cdr3_nt: TGTGCCAGCAGCCACTATTTGGGACAGCGAAACCCCGCCGGGGAGCTGTTTTTT
clone_size: once
d_call: TRBD1
v_call: TRBV14
j_call: TRBJ2-2

cdr3_aa: CASSLRASGGASAGANVLTF
cdr3_nt: TGCGCCAGCAGCTTGAGGGCCAGCGGGGGGGCCTCGGCTGGGGCCAACGTCCTGACTTTC
clone_size: .
d_call: TRBD2
v_call: TRBV5-1
j_call: TRBJ2-6

cdr3_aa: CASSVGQGGRETQYF
cdr3_nt: TGTGCCAGCAGCGTAGGACAGGGGGGTCGAGAGACCCAGTACTTC
clone_size: .
d_call: TRBD1
v_call: TRBV9
j_call: TRBJ2-5

cdr3_aa: CAISERDRGTDTQYF
cdr3_nt: TGTGCCATCAGTGAGCGGGACAGGGGGACAGATACGCAGTATTTT
clone_size: .
d_call: TRBD1
v_call: TRBV10-3
j_call: TRBJ2-3

cdr3_aa: CASNPDRGNQPQHF
cdr3_nt: TGTGCCAGTAACCCGGACAGGGGTAATCAGCCCCAGCATTTT
clone_size: .
d_call: TRBD1
v_call: TRBV19
j_call: TRBJ1-5

cdr3_aa: CASSQSGLTYEQYF
cdr3_nt: TGCGCCAGCAGTCAATCGGGGCTTACCTACGAGCAGTACTTC
clone_size: .
d_call: .
v_call: TRBV23-1
j_call: TRBJ2-7

cdr3_aa: CASSYRGTGELFF
cdr3_nt: TGTGCCAGCAGCTACAGGGGTACCGGGGAGCTGTTTTTT
clone_size: .
d_call: TRBD1
v_call: TRBV27
j_call: TRBJ2-2

cdr3_aa: CATQTGVYGYTF
cdr3_nt: TGTGCCACCCAGACAGGGGTTTATGGCTACACCTTC
clone_size: .
d_call: TRBD1
v_call: TRBV28
j_call: TRBJ1-2

cdr3_aa: CASSDGRRLGTEAFF
cdr3_nt: TGTGCCAGCAGTGATGGGAGGCGCTTGGGCACTGAAGCTTTCTTT
clone_size: .
d_call: .
v_call: TRBV6-1
j_call: TRBJ1-1

cdr3_aa: CASSPSTDTQYF
cdr3_nt: TGTGCCAGCAGCCCTTCAACAGATACGCAGTATTTT
clone_size: .
d_call: .
v_call: TRBV7-9
j_call: TRBJ2-3

cdr3_aa: CASSLVPDTDTQYF
cdr3_nt: TGTGCCAGCAGCTTAGTTCCGGACACAGATACGCAGTATTTT
clone_size: .
d_call: .
v_call: TRBV11-3
j_call: TRBJ2-3